This TCR beta chain was sequenced for a study of blood T cells in healthy people across ages. Findings and caveats of the study: Comparison with aged donors showed that long-lived donors had more naive CD4+ cells and higher diversity. The unknown donor CMV status may have confounded expanded clonotype changes.

In its sample, this clonotype was seen a few times. Its antigen is unknown. Through a sample-barcoded 5' primer and a J-beta primer mix, a second PCR was run for roughly 6 to 12 cycles. MiXCR, applied by TCRdb to the 5' RACE reads, yields one record per CDR3 protein. The data contain about 1.4 million distinct CDR3 sequences, 55% to 75% of them singletons. Healthy individuals of Caucasian origin from Russia, aged about 6 to 100, served as donors. Collection of around 10 milliliters of peripheral blood was performed for each donor. Germline CDR1 reads LGHNA; CDR2 reads YSLEER. This CDR3 has 13 residues. The V and J ends lost 2 bases and 5 bases respectively, with 7 bases between them.

This receptor was taken from a man aged 18 to 35 in good health. The sample comprised blood. The chain uses TRBV4-3 and TRBJ2-4; D is perhaps TRBD1 (6 bases). CDR3 loop: CASSQYRENIQYF. The CDR3 coding sequence is TGCGCCAGCAGCCAATACAGGGAAAACATTCAGTACTTC.